These T cell receptor beta chains were read from a single sample in a study of T-cell reconstitution after alpha-beta-depleted transplantation in children. Via MiXCR, TCRdb re-called the PCR reads, giving one row per CDR3 protein. The sample holds 530,000 or so distinct CDR3 sequences, around 27% seen once. The specimen was PBMCs, collected before TCRalphabeta/CD19-depleted stem cell transplant. These receptors came from a boy younger than two with Wiskott-Aldrich syndrome, due to receive a stem cell transplant. Both conserved end residues are part of each CDR3. A D gene is named only where the DNA matches it firmly. Only part of the rows carry a size: once, few, many, or a class if the clone is expanded.

j_gene,abundance,d_gene,len,v_gene,CDR3nt,CDR3aa
TRBJ2-3,few,-,13,TRBV10-3,TGTGCCTCTGGAGGGGCGACCACAGATACGCAGTATTTT,CASGGATTDTQYF
TRBJ2-5,-,-,13,TRBV5-1,TGCGCCAGCAGCATCGGGATTTGGGAGACCCAGTACTTC,CASSIGIWETQYF
TRBJ1-1,-,TRBD1,15,TRBV10-3,TGTGCCATCAGGAGGGGGCGAGGGATGAACACTGAAGCTTTCTTT,CAIRRGRGMNTEAFF
TRBJ1-5,few,TRBD1,16,TRBV28,TGTGCCAGCAGTACCTCCGGGACAGGGGGCAATCAGCCCCAGCATTTT,CASSTSGTGGNQPQHF
TRBJ2-1,many,TRBD2,16,TRBV12-3/TRBV12-4,TGTGCCAGCAGTTCGTGGACTAGCGGCTCCTACAATGAGCAGTTCTTC,CASSSWTSGSYNEQFF
TRBJ2-5,-,TRBD2,16,TRBV5-5,TGTGCCAGCAGCTTGGGGATAGCGGGAGGTATGGAGACCCAGTACTTC,CASSLGIAGGMETQYF
TRBJ1-1,few,-,14,TRBV15,TGTGCCACCAGCAGTACAGGGCGGAACACTGAAGCTTTCTTT,CATSSTGRNTEAFF
TRBJ2-1,-,-,17,TRBV5-1,TGCGCCAGCAGCTTGGAGTTAGGTGTTGTACCTTGGAGCGAGCAGTTCTTC,CASSLELGVVPWSEQFF
TRBJ2-5,-,-,15,TRBV3-1,TGTGCCAGCAGCAGTTCTCCAAGCGGGTCCTTGACCCAGTACTTC,CASSSSPSGSLTQYF
TRBJ1-5,few,TRBD1,16,TRBV12-3/TRBV12-4,TGTGCCAGCAGTTTGGATTGGGACAGCGGCAATCAGCCCCAGCATTTT,CASSLDWDSGNQPQHF
TRBJ2-1,-,-,13,TRBV7-2,TGTGCCAGCAGCTCAGACACCGGCAATGAGCAGTTCTTC,CASSSDTGNEQFF
TRBJ2-3,-,-,14,TRBV5-1,TGCGCCACCAAGGACAGCACTAGCACAGATACGCAGTATTTT,CATKDSTSTDTQYF
TRBJ2-5,-,-,16,TRBV5-1,TGCGCCAGCAGCTTGGGCGCCAGGGGCTCCCAAGAGACCCAGTACTTC,CASSLGARGSQETQYF
TRBJ2-1,-,TRBD2,17,TRBV11-3,TGTGCCAGCAGCCCCCAGACTAGCGGGAGGGGGGTGGGTGAGCAGTTCTTC,CASSPQTSGRGVGEQFF
TRBJ2-1,-,-,13,TRBV4-1,TGCGCCAGCAGCCAATTTCTCAACAATGAGCAGTTCTTC,CASSQFLNNEQFF
TRBJ2-7,few,-,14,TRBV20-1,TGCAGTGGGGTTATTGTCCCGGGAGTTCCCGAGCAGTACTTC,CSGVIVPGVPEQYF
TRBJ1-4,-,-,14,TRBV5-1,TGCGCCAGCAGGCCGGGGGACTATAATGAAAAACTGTTTTTT,CASRPGDYNEKLFF
TRBJ2-7,-,-,12,TRBV27,TGTGCCAGCGGCCGGGGATTTTACGAGCAGTACTTC,CASGRGFYEQYF
TRBJ2-7,few,TRBD1,13,TRBV12-3/TRBV12-4,TGTGCCAGCAGTGCAACAGGGGTCGGCGAGCAGTACTTC,CASSATGVGEQYF
TRBJ2-1,once,TRBD1,15,TRBV6-1,TGTGCCAGCAACCGGGACAGGGGGACCTACAATGAGCAGTTCTTC,CASNRDRGTYNEQFF
TRBJ1-6,few,-,15,TRBV5-1,TGCGCCAGCAGCACTGGGCCGACCCGCTATTCACCCCTCCACTTT,CASSTGPTRYSPLHF
TRBJ2-2,few,-,14,TRBV11-2,TGTGCCAGCACCTCACGTGGGGACACCGGGGAGCTGTTTTTT,CASTSRGDTGELFF
TRBJ1-1,-,TRBD1,15,TRBV27,TGTGCCAGCAGTTTAATGACAGGGTCGAACACTGAAGCTTTCTTT,CASSLMTGSNTEAFF
TRBJ1-5,-,TRBD1,14,TRBV2,TGTGCCAGCAGCGACGGGACAGGGGGTCAGCCCCAGCATTTT,CASSDGTGGQPQHF
TRBJ2-3,-,TRBD1,15,TRBV4-2,TGTGCCAGCAGCCAAGATCACAGGGGGGAAGATACGCAGTATTTT,CASSQDHRGEDTQYF
TRBJ1-1,few,-,13,TRBV27,TGTGCCAGCAGTAAAAAGTACAACACTGAAGCTTTCTTT,CASSKKYNTEAFF
TRBJ2-3,few,-,14,TRBV10-3,TGTGCCATCAGTCGACAGACTAGCACAGATACGCAGTATTTT,CAISRQTSTDTQYF
TRBJ2-7,few,-,15,TRBV5-1,TGCGCCAGCGGACTGGGCAGGGGCGCGACCTACGAGCAGTACTTC,CASGLGRGATYEQYF
TRBJ2-3,-,-,14,TRBV6-1,TGTGCCAGCACCGGGAGTTTGGGGGTAGATACGCAGTATTTT,CASTGSLGVDTQYF
TRBJ2-6,few,TRBD1,15,TRBV28,TGTGCCAGCGGGACAGGGGGCTCTGGGGCCAACGTCCTGACTTTC,CASGTGGSGANVLTF
TRBJ2-1,-,-,13,TRBV5-1,TGCGCCAGCCAAGGACAGAACTACAATGAGCAGTTCTTC,CASQGQNYNEQFF
TRBJ2-3,few,-,16,TRBV21-1,TGTGCCAGCAGCAAATCTCGTCGGGAGGTCACAGATACGCAGTATTTT,CASSKSRREVTDTQYF
TRBJ2-5,-,TRBD2,15,TRBV6-5,TGTGCCAGCAGTTACTCTCGACTAGCGTGGAAGACCCAGTACTTC,CASSYSRLAWKTQYF
TRBJ2-1,few,TRBD2,15,TRBV2,TGTGCCAGCAGGGACGACTCGGCGGGGGGCCATGAGCAGTTCTTC,CASRDDSAGGHEQFF
TRBJ2-1,few,TRBD2,13,TRBV5-1,TGCGCCAGCAGCGTACTAGCGGGAGATGAGCAGTTCTTC,CASSVLAGDEQFF
TRBJ2-5,few,-,13,TRBV20-1,TGCAGTGCTAGTCTTACGGGAGTGGAGACCCAGTACTTC,CSASLTGVETQYF
TRBJ1-1,once,-,15,TRBV5-6,TGTGCCAGCAGCTTGTTAGGGGGGGATAACACTGAAGCTTTCTTT,CASSLLGGDNTEAFF
TRBJ2-1,-,-,14,TRBV20-1,TGCAGTGCCCGAAACGTGGATGGCTACAATGAGCAGTTCTTC,CSARNVDGYNEQFF
TRBJ2-1,few,TRBD2,18,TRBV5-1,TGCGCCAGCAGCACAAATTGGGCTAGCGGGGACTACTACAATGAGCAGTTCTTC,CASSTNWASGDYYNEQFF
TRBJ1-2,few,TRBD1,15,TRBV6-1,TGTGCCAGCAGTGAAAGGGGGACAGGGGGCTATGGCTACACCTTC,CASSERGTGGYGYTF
TRBJ2-5,-,TRBD1,17,TRBV29-1,TGCAGCGTTGTCCCTGTGGGGACAGGGTTCGAGAAGGAGACCCAGTACTTC,CSVVPVGTGFEKETQYF
TRBJ2-3,-,TRBD2,16,TRBV9,TGTGCCAGCAGCGTAGAGACTAGCGGGAGTCGGGATACGCAGTATTTT,CASSVETSGSRDTQYF
TRBJ2-7,-,TRBD2,15,TRBV7-8,TGTGCCAGCAGCTTAGTGTCTCTAGCGGGAGACGAGCAGTACTTC,CASSLVSLAGDEQYF
TRBJ2-1,-,TRBD2,14,TRBV20-1,TGCGGCGGGGGAGGGGCGGGGAGGGAATGGGAGCAGTTCTTC,CGGGGAGREWEQFF
TRBJ1-4,few,-,15,TRBV27,TGTGCCAGCAGTCCCTTAGGAAAGGGTAATGAAAAACTGTTTTTT,CASSPLGKGNEKLFF
TRBJ2-2,few,-,16,TRBV5-1,TGCGCCAGCAGCTTGCGGACGGGCACCAACACCGGGGAGCTGTTTTTT,CASSLRTGTNTGELFF
TRBJ2-5,-,-,13,TRBV12-3/TRBV12-4,TGTGCCAGCAGGAGGACTGGAAATGGGACCCAGTACTTC,CASRRTGNGTQYF
TRBJ1-2,-,-,11,TRBV20-1,TGCAGTGCTTATACAGGATATGGCTACACCTTC,CSAYTGYGYTF
TRBJ1-2,few,TRBD1,17,TRBV4-2,TGTGCCAGCAGCCACCTCCGACCGGGACAGATTAACTATGGCTACACCTTC,CASSHLRPGQINYGYTF